This TCR beta chain was found in a study of T cells expressing NK-cell markers. The CDR3 contains 17 residues. Germline CDR1 reads MNHEY; CDR2 reads SMNVEV (reference sequence). TCRdb reprocessed the 5' RACE reads; each CDR3 protein has one entry and no DNA is given. Its listing shows around 470,000 distinct CDR3 sequences. The rearrangement uses TRBV27 and TRBJ2-1; TCRdb reports TRBD2, a call that lacks DNA to check it against. The sequencing sample was made of blood T cells: a sorted CD56 or NKG2C T cell subset, CD4+ or CD8+ T cells, or bulk PBMC T cells (not recorded which). The clonotype comes from a woman aged 45-65 years in good health. CDR3 residues: CASSFPSGPGSYNEQFF.